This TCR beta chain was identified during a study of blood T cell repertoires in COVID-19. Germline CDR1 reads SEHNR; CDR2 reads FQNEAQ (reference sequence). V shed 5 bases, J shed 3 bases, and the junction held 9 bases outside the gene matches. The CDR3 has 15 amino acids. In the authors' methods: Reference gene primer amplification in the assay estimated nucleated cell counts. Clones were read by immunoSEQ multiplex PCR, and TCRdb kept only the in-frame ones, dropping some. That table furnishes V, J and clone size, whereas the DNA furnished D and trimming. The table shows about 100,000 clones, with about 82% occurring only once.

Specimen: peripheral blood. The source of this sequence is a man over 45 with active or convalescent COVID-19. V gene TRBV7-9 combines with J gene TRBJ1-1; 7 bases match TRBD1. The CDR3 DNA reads TGTGCCAGCAGCCGAACAGGGGCGCGGGACACTGAAGCTTTCTTT. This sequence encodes CASSRTGARDTEAFF.